This T cell receptor beta chain was documented in a study of glioma-infiltrating T cells after dendritic cell vaccination (dated by TCRdb to 2016 to 2018). Background on the whole study: The cohort included some 15 glioblastoma patients drawn from Phase I and II dendritic cell vaccination trials, of whom 9 were newly diagnosed and 6 had recurrent disease. Between 2003 and 2012, patients were given autologous tumor lysate-pulsed dendritic cell vaccination. To make the vaccine, monocyte-derived dendritic cells were cultured for 6 to 7 days with IL-4 and GM-CSF and then pulsed overnight with autologous tumor lysate. Each patient was given three intradermal dendritic cell vaccine injections, spaced two weeks apart, in the arm below the axilla. Tumor-infiltrating lymphocyte content was quantified and tumor and blood repertoires were compared in dendritic cell-vaccinated glioblastoma patients by deep sequencing of TCR beta CDR3 regions. Survival after dendritic cell vaccination was correlated with TCR sequencing metrics, such as TIL content and the overlap between tumor and blood repertoires.

The junction shows trimming of 4 bases on V and 6 bases on J, plus 28 bases between the germline ends. The CDR3 numbers 18 residues from cysteine through phenylalanine. This entry keeps only the CDR3 DNA: 54 bases, framed from base 1. The germline V gene encodes CDR1 SGHDT and CDR2 YYEEEE. What the authors observed across the whole study: TCR clonality showed no direct relationship with survival, which suggests that a diverse polyclonal response may matter. The three-group TCR overlap response model was characterized as speculative, and prospective validation of the model was stated to be required. After dendritic cell vaccination, a higher estimated pretreatment TIL content predicted longer time to progression and longer overall survival. The cohort was small and heterogeneous, few patients had complete blood and tumor sets, and even fewer had initial-recurrent tumor pairs.

About this clone itself: The target of this receptor is not known. No clone much larger than this one lies a single base away; base qualities are absent.

TCRB CDR3 regions were amplified from around 1.9 ug genomic DNA, or all available DNA if less, using the immunoSEQ assay. Multiplex PCR used 60 forward primers for TCR V beta segments and 13 reverse primers for J beta segments. To estimate the number of reads per starting template, synthetic control templates were added to each sample at limiting dilution. The Illumina HiSeq System generated sequencing reads of 87 bp. In the authors' own workflow: PCR and sequencing errors were removed by merging closely related sequences with a nearest neighbor algorithm. TCR overlap was measured as the percentage of unique tumor TCR beta sequences also present in the same patient's peripheral blood. TCRdb provides this immuneACCESS table in a form limited to in-frame rearrangements. Some clones are lacking; in checked studies, under half of them reflect an unresolved V gene, and why the rest are absent is not known. D and trimming were read from the DNA, whereas the V and J calls and clone size are those reported in that table. This sample comprises around 60,000 clones, about nine tenths of them detected only once. The ten largest clones capture 9.5% to 13% of the sample.

This sample's time point label indicates: after dendritic cell vaccination, including at tumor progression/relapse. Selection of patients required sufficient residual fresh-frozen tumor tissue and over two years of available survival data. Molecular status otherwise varied across the glioblastoma patients, but none of them carried an isocitrate dehydrogenase mutation. PBMC were collected before vaccination, two weeks after the third vaccination, and at tumor progression if tumor progression occurred. Genomic DNA was extracted with the Qiagen DNeasy Blood extraction Kit. The V gene is TRBV5-6 and the J gene is TRBJ1-1; the D gene is not confidently resolved. This TCR derives from a human donor with glioblastoma. This specimen consisted of blood, obtained after dendritic cell vaccination. Here is the DNA: TGTGCCAGCAGCCCGGCCCGGGGTCGAGGATTCTTAGTCGCTGAAGCTTTCTTT. Its product reads: CASSPARGRGFLVAEAFF.